This T cell receptor (beta chain) was documented in a study of monozygotic twins with inflammatory bowel disease. This CDR3 has 14 residues. CDR1 and CDR2 from the germline V gene are DFQATT and SNEGSKA (reference sequence). Someone took a 2.5 ml blood sample from each of the donors. It was 3,000 to 3,500 ng of total RNA that each TCR library used. TCRdb reprocessed the 5' RACE reads; each CDR3 protein has one entry and no DNA is given. Recorded here are 300,000 to 400,000 distinct CDR3 sequences; the top ten clones represent roughly 2%. This sequence joins TRBV20-1 and TRBJ2-4; the D call of TRBD2 rests on TCRdb alone, since no DNA is present to check it. This receptor was obtained from a human donor with ulcerative colitis or Crohn's disease, or a healthy co-twin of an affected twin (not recorded which). Specimen: blood. CDR3 in amino acids: CSARRSGGAVSQYF.